This TCR beta chain was documented in a study of blood T cells in healthy people across ages. The authors ran a second PCR of about 7 to 12 cycles using a sample-barcoded 5' primer and a J-beta primer mix. Each CDR3 protein gets one entry after TCRdb re-called the 5' RACE reads with MiXCR. This sample yields hundreds of thousands of distinct CDR3 sequences, of which about 30% are seen a single time; less than 20% belongs to the top ten. Looked up from germline, CDR1 is SGHDT and CDR2 is YYEEEE. The CDR3 contains 15 residues. V was trimmed by 4 bases and J by 1 base, leaving 14 bases between them. The material sequenced was blood. The chain carries TRBV5-6 and TRBJ1-1, with a weak D call TRBD1 (5 bases). This clonotype was obtained from a woman of 80 years or more in good health. The CDR3 DNA reads as TGTGCCAGCAGCCACCCGGGACGGTCGAACACTGAAGCTTTCTTT. Protein sequence: CASSHPGRSNTEAFF.